This TCR beta chain came from a study of blood T cell repertoires in COVID-19 (dated by TCRdb to about 2020). For the study in its entirety: The collaborator samples originated in the United States, Italy and Spain and spanned the acute and convalescent phases of COVID-19. The material from the prospective study consisted of cDNA or gDNA derived from T cells, B-cell-depleted T cells, or PBMCs. Subjects who had been exposed to COVID-19, were actively infected with it, or had recovered from it provided the deeply sampled blood TCRbeta repertoires that made up the dataset. The repertoires were released in a freely available public database intended as a resource for research on the immune response to SARS-CoV-2. Samples came from the ongoing ImmuneRACE study (first 160 participants) plus 1,254 subjects from 6 global collaborators. A de-identified subject ID, COVID-19 status, age in years and sex were almost always included in the sample metadata. HLA class I and class II types, where available, came from metadata supplied by the sample provider rather than from assay-based typing.

Counted from cysteine to phenylalanine, this CDR3 has 14 amino acids. Only CDR3 DNA remains: 42 bases, in frame from the first base. Trimming removed 0 bases from V and 5 bases from J, leaving 11 bases between the germline ends. The germline V gene (reference sequence) specifies SGHNT as CDR1 and YYREEE as CDR2. At one collaborating source in Seattle, patients were enrolled during active infection and were followed longitudinally through the course of disease. Collaborating institutions collected whole blood in K2EDTA tubes following their own protocols. Collaborator samples were shipped for TCRbeta analysis as frozen whole blood, isolated PBMCs, or DNA extracted from either sample type. This clone was observed a single time. Its antigen is still unknown. No base quality information exists; no much larger clone differs at one position. What the research found in general, with its limitations: The amount of clinical and demographic metadata varied by source and participant and was provided uncurated.

TCRbeta CDR3 regions were amplified from genomic DNA by means of the immunoSEQ Assay, a bias-controlled multiplex PCR. As for how the authors treated the data: Nucleated cell counts per sample were estimated from amplification of reference gene primers within the assay. Sequence reads were collapsed and filtered to measure the absolute abundance of every unique TCRbeta CDR3 rearrangement. For each sample, productive Simpson clonality was calculated as the square root of Simpson's diversity index across productive rearrangements. Here the immuneACCESS table is served through TCRdb, limited to in-frame sequences with V and J called. Missing clones are a known gap in these copies; in checked studies unresolved V genes cover under half, and the rest lacks a known reason. V, J and clone size are taken as reported in that table, and D and trimming were inferred from the DNA itself. The sample records 69,000 or so clones, approximately 80% of which are singletons. The ten top clones hold about an eighth of the sample.

The clonotype was recovered from a man between 50 and 59 years old with COVID-19, enrolled during active disease. Sequencing input: peripheral blood. Rearrangement joined TRBV5-4 to TRBJ1-1, with no confident D gene call. This receptor carries the CDR3 CASSLDRRETEAFF. The nucleotides are TGTGCCAGCAGCTTGGATAGGAGGGAGACTGAAGCTTTCTTT.